What follows are 27 T cell receptor beta chains derived from one specimen sequenced in a study of blood T cell repertoires in COVID-19. The data were produced by immunoSEQ multiplex PCR, yet TCRdb's version contains in-frame clones alone and is incomplete. The sample yields about 69,000 clones, less than 85% seen once. Sequences were obtained from peripheral blood. These receptors were taken from a man aged 50-60 years with COVID-19, enrolled during active disease.

This clone was found once. The V and J genes are TRBV7-3 and TRBJ2-5; D is possibly TRBD2 (6 bases). The germline CDR1 and CDR2 sequences are SGHTA and FQGTGA. The CDR3 contains 17 residues. Between the trimmed V and J ends, which lost 3 bases and 5 bases, there was a span of 22 bases. This chain's CDR3 is CASSFTRDLRPKETQYF. In DNA, the CDR3 is TGTGCCAGCAGCTTTACCCGGGACTTAAGGCCGAAGGAGACCCAGTACTTC.

The CDR3: CAIGTGGFGGYTF. CDR3 in DNA: TGTGCCATCGGGACAGGAGGATTTGGCGGCTACACCTTC. V is TRBV19 and J is TRBJ1-2; 8 bases line up with TRBD1. This CDR3 region has 13 residues. V trimming: 10 bases; J trimming: 8 bases; junction bases outside the gene matches: 12. CDR1 is LNHDA, CDR2 SQIVND, per germline (reference sequence).

The chain joins TRBV14 to TRBJ2-3; 9 bases map to TRBD1. J lost 4 bases, V lost 5 bases, and 10 bases had no gene match. The CDR3 length is 16 residues. Germline V gives CDR1 SGHDN, CDR2 FVKESK. CDR3 in amino acids: CASSTWTGVGPDTQYF. Here the CDR3 DNA reads TGTGCCAGCAGCACCTGGACAGGGGTGGGCCCAGATACGCAGTATTTT.

This chain links TRBV30 with TRBJ2-1, with D possibly being TRBD2 (7 bases). Trimming removed 4 bases at V and 7 bases at J, with 17 bases between. From germline, CDR1 is GTSNPN and CDR2 SVGIG (reference sequence). The CDR3 runs 14 residues. In DNA form, the CDR3 reads TGTGCCTGGACTAGGGGGGGTTTGTCTAATGAGCAGTTCTTC. Its translation is CAWTRGGLSNEQFF. Drawing the rest from reference TRBV30 and TRBJ2-1, the complete variable domain is SQTIHQWPATLVQPVGSPLSLECTVEGTSNPNLYWYRQAAGRGLQLLFYSVGIGQISSEVPQNLSASRPQDRQFILSSKKLLLSDSGFYLCAWTRGGLSNEQFFGPGTRLTVL.

V is TRBV10-3 and J is TRBJ1-6, with D tentatively TRBD1 (5 bases). Deletions cut 2 bases from V and 0 bases from J, with 5 bases between. The germline V gene encodes CDR1 ENHRY and CDR2 SYGVKD. The CDR3 loop spans 15 amino acids. The DNA of the CDR3 is TGTGCCATCAGTGAGGACAGCTCCTATAATTCACCCCTCCACTTT. Its translation: CAISEDSSYNSPLHF.

This chain connects TRBV11-2 to TRBJ2-3; the D gene is possibly TRBD2 (6 bases). The CDR3 has 12 residues. CDR1 SGHAT and CDR2 FQNNGV come from the germline V gene. V shed 11 bases and J shed 5 bases, with 14 bases lying between them. CDR3 residues: CASSRGVDTQYF. CDR3 coding DNA: TGTGCCTCCTCGCGCGGGGTAGATACGCAGTATTTT.

This clone appeared a single time. The chain couples TRBV7-2 to TRBJ1-2, with a tentative D call TRBD1 (5 bases). The length of the CDR3 is 16 residues. Germline V CDR1 and CDR2: SGHTA, FQGNSA. The V end lost 2 bases, the J end lost 2 bases, and 15 bases lay between the germline ends. CDR3 region: CASSLISTGVNYGYTF. As DNA, the CDR3 is TGTGCCAGCAGCTTAATAAGTACAGGAGTAAACTATGGCTACACCTTC.

The chain couples TRBV7-2 to TRBJ1-1; no definite D call. This CDR3 region has 14 residues. V lost 2 bases and J lost 7, with 14 bases in between. CDR1 and CDR2 from the germline V gene are SGHTA and FQGNSA. DNA for the CDR3: TGTGCCAGCAGCTTAATGCCCGGGGAAGGTGAAGCTTTCTTT. Translation: CASSLMPGEGEAFF. Full variable domain (rest looked up from reference TRBV7-2 and TRBJ1-1): GAGVSQSPSNKVTEKGKDVELRCDPISGHTALYWYRQSLGQGLEFLIYFQGNSAPDKSGLPSDRFSAERTGGSVSTLTIQRTQQEDSAVYLCASSLMPGEGEAFFGQGTRLTVV.

V gene TRBV7-9 combines with J gene TRBJ2-3; 10 bases line up with TRBD2. V lost 1 base, J lost 6 bases, and 4 bases stayed unmatched. The CDR3 extends over 15 amino acids. Germline V CDR1 and CDR2: SEHNR, FQNEAQ (reference sequence). Written as DNA, the CDR3 is TGTGCCAGCAGCTTAGGAGCGGGGGGGCGCGATACGCAGTATTTT. It yields the protein CASSLGAGGRDTQYF.

The chain uses TRBV11-2 and TRBJ2-7; TRBD2 is a possible D gene (6 bases). V shed 4 bases and J shed 2 bases, with 12 bases lying between them. The CDR3 is 14 amino acids. CDR1 and CDR2 (germline): SGHAT, FQNNGV. The CDR3 sequence: CASSSWRGPYEQYF. The CDR3 bases are TGTGCCAGCAGCTCCTGGCGGGGTCCCTACGAGCAGTACTTC.

V usage is TRBV6-2 or TRBV6-3 and J usage is TRBJ1-6; no reliable D call. Trimming took off 7 bases at V and 0 bases at J, with 16 bases between the two ends. The CDR3 length is 17 residues. Germline V gene lookup returns CDR1 MNHEY and CDR2 SVGEGT. The CDR3 sequence: CASTPLRMSSYNSPLHF. Here the CDR3 DNA reads TGTGCCAGCACCCCCCTACGAATGAGCTCCTATAATTCACCCCTCCACTTT.

The DNA of the CDR3 is TGCGCCAGCAGTGAGTCGGAGTCCGGAAGGCGCACCATATATTTT. Its protein is CASSESESGRRTIYF. The chain combines TRBV10-1 with TRBJ1-3; D not resolved. The germline V and J ends were trimmed by 0 bases and 9 bases, with 15 bases remaining between them. This CDR3 is built from 15 residues. Germline V gene data show CDR1 as WNHNN and CDR2 as SYGVQD (reference sequence).

This clone has only one observation. V is TRBV2 and J is TRBJ2-5, with TRBD1 identical over 7 bases. This CDR3 contains 13 residues. With V trimmed by 7 bases and J by 2 bases, 4 bases remained unmatched. Looked up from germline, CDR1 is SNHLY and CDR2 is FYNNEI. In nucleotides, the CDR3 is TGTGCCAGCACCTGGGACAGACAAGAGACCCAGTACTTC. Translated: CASTWDRQETQYF. Filled out from reference TRBV2 and TRBJ2-5, the complete variable domain reads EPEVTQTPSHQVTQMGQEVILRCVPISNHLYFYWYRQILGQKVEFLVSFYNNEISEKSEIFDDQFSVERPDGSNFTLKIRSTKLEDSAMYFCASTWDRQETQYFGPGTRLLVL.

This clone appeared once. This rearrangement joins TRBV30 to TRBJ1-1, with D maybe TRBD1 (6 bases). Deletions cut 5 bases from V and 8 bases from J, with 15 bases between. The CDR3 is made up of 12 amino acids. Germline V gene lookup returns CDR1 GTSNPN and CDR2 SVGIG (reference sequence). CDR3 amino acids: CAWSYTGSEAFF. The CDR3 region has the DNA TGTGCCTGGTCATACACAGGGTCCGAAGCTTTCTTT. The variable domain in full, with the rest retrieved from reference TRBV30 and TRBJ1-1, is SQTIHQWPATLVQPVGSPLSLECTVEGTSNPNLYWYRQAAGRGLQLLFYSVGIGQISSEVPQNLSASRPQDRQFILSSKKLLLSDSGFYLCAWSYTGSEAFFGQGTRLTVV.

The rearrangement joins TRBV27 to TRBJ1-2; D is perhaps TRBD1 (6 bases). The V end lost 5 bases, the J end lost 2 bases, and 12 bases lay between the germline ends. Germline V gene lookup returns CDR1 MNHEY and CDR2 SMNVEV (reference sequence). CDR3 size: 14 residues. CDR3 in amino acids: CASSLNRANYGYTF. CDR3 DNA sequence: TGTGCCAGCAGTCTTAACAGGGCCAACTATGGCTACACCTTC.

V usage is TRBV27 and J usage is TRBJ1-1, with 7 bases fitting TRBD1. Trimming at V came to 6 bases and at J to 5 bases, leaving 12 bases not matched to a gene. Germline lookup yields CDR1 MNHEY and CDR2 SMNVEV (reference sequence). The CDR3 totals 15 residues. This CDR3 reads CASSQRMTGQTEAFF. In nucleotides, the CDR3 is TGTGCCAGCAGCCAACGCATGACAGGGCAAACTGAAGCTTTCTTT.

V gene TRBV5-4 combines with J gene TRBJ1-2; D may be TRBD1 (5 bases). Trimming removed 3 bases from V and 0 bases from J, with 12 bases in between. The V gene's germline CDR1 is SGHNT and CDR2 YYREEE (reference sequence). The length of the CDR3 is 15 residues. As DNA, the CDR3 is TGTGCCAGCAGCTCGGCGGGGGGTGCTAACTATGGCTACACCTTC. Translating gives CASSSAGGANYGYTF.

The genes are TRBV5-4 and TRBJ2-1; TRBD2 matches at 11 bases. J lost 6 bases, V lost 3 bases, and 8 bases had no gene match. The CDR3 is made up of 16 amino acids. The germline CDR1 and CDR2 sequences are SGHNT and YYREEE (reference sequence). The CDR3 loop is CASSSLLAGVGNEQFF. The CDR3 DNA sequence: TGTGCCAGCAGCTCATTACTAGCGGGGGTAGGCAATGAGCAGTTCTTC.

The chain employs TRBV30 and TRBJ2-3; maybe TRBD2 (6 bases). The ends were cut back, 1 base at V and 2 bases at J, with 10 bases in the middle. The CDR3 spans 14 residues. Germline loops: CDR1 GTSNPN, CDR2 SVGIG (reference sequence). In DNA, the CDR3 is TGTGCCTGGAGTGATCGGGGGAACACAGATACGCAGTATTTT. Protein: CAWSDRGNTDTQYF.

This chain links TRBV4-2 with TRBJ2-1, with TRBD2 identical over 12 bases. Unmatched junction bases numbered 5, after V lost 0 bases and J lost 8 bases. In germline, CDR1 is LGHNA, CDR2 YNFKEQ. The CDR3 is 16 amino acids. As DNA, the CDR3 is TGTGCCAGCAGCCAAGAATCACTAGCGGGGGGAGATGAGCAGTTCTTC. It yields the protein CASSQESLAGGDEQFF.

The chain combines TRBV13 with TRBJ1-1; 7 bases are shared with TRBD1. The CDR3 is made up of 13 amino acids. V lost 6 bases, J lost 3 bases, and 4 bases stayed unmatched. Looked up from germline, CDR1 is PRHDT and CDR2 is FYEKMQ (reference sequence). For the CDR3, the DNA is TGTGCCAGCAGTCCTGACAGGGACACTGAAGCTTTCTTT. Amino acids: CASSPDRDTEAFF.

The chain joins TRBV4-3 to TRBJ1-5; D possibly corresponds to TRBD1 (5 bases). Trimming stripped 0 bases from V and 8 bases from J, with 20 bases between. Looked up from germline, CDR1 is LGHNA and CDR2 is YSLEER. The CDR3 spans 17 residues. The CDR3 here is CASSQEISRAIGKPQHF. The CDR3 nucleotides are TGCGCCAGCAGCCAAGAAATTTCCAGGGCGATTGGAAAGCCCCAGCATTTT.

The V gene is TRBV6-5, the J gene TRBJ2-1, with 10 bases fitting TRBD1. The CDR3 is 15 amino acids. The junction had 5 bases not matched to a gene; V was cut back by 5 bases and J by 4 bases. CDR1 and CDR2 (germline): MNHEY, SVGAGI. CDR3 protein: CASSPGTGVYNEQFF. In nucleotides, the CDR3 is TGTGCCAGCAGTCCCGGGACAGGGGTATACAATGAGCAGTTCTTC.

The chain joins TRBV6-5 to TRBJ2-7, with D maybe TRBD1 (6 bases). V lost 5 bases, J lost 2 bases, and 13 bases lay in between. Germline lookup yields CDR1 MNHEY and CDR2 SVGAGI. CDR3 length: 14 amino acids. CDR3 in DNA: TGTGCCAGCAGTCCTAACAGGGATGCCTACGAGCAGTACTTC. Protein sequence: CASSPNRDAYEQYF.

V usage is TRBV7-9 and J usage is TRBJ2-7, with 7 positions matching TRBD1. V dropped 4 bases and J dropped 0; count of bases not matched to a gene: 6. The CDR3 runs 15 residues. Germline CDR1 and CDR2: SEHNR and FQNEAQ (reference sequence). The CDR3: CASSSPGQISYEQYF. The CDR3 DNA reads TGTGCCAGCAGCTCCCCGGGACAGATCTCCTACGAGCAGTACTTC.

This chain uses TRBV18 with TRBJ2-1; 12 bases are shared with TRBD2. The V and J ends lost 3 bases and 7 bases, in that order; junction bases with no gene match: 4. This CDR3 is built from 15 residues. The germline gives CDR1 KGHSH, CDR2 LQKENI. The chain's CDR3 is CASSPQTSGGNEQFF. DNA for the CDR3: TGTGCCAGCTCACCCCAGACTAGCGGGGGTAATGAGCAGTTCTTC.

The CDR3: CASSSRHGDTEAFF. The CDR3 region has the DNA TGTGCCAGCAGTTCAAGGCACGGGGACACTGAAGCTTTCTTT. The rearrangement links TRBV6-5 to TRBJ1-1; D is uncertain. The CDR3 is made up of 14 amino acids. The V and J ends lost 4 bases and 3 bases respectively, with 12 bases between them. The germline CDR1 and CDR2 sequences are MNHEY and SVGAGI.